This T cell receptor (beta chain) appears in the sequencing data of a study of PD-L1 blockade in urothelial cancer. As for the study in general: Twenty-five of the 29 patients were men with bladder-origin urothelial cancer. Treatment start was followed by blood analysis at 3 weeks (second dose) and again at 6 weeks.

Trimming at V came to 4 bases and at J to 5 bases, leaving 6 bases not matched to a gene. The CDR3 sequence is 14 residues long. Germline loops: CDR1 SGHDT, CDR2 YYEEEE. Between 1 and 8 samples, pretreatment and on-treatment, were given by each patient. Only in-frame clones appear in the TCRdb table, and some are missing; sequencing was by immunoSEQ multiplex PCR. The data show tens of thousands of clones, with 82% seen just once and over 7.5% held by the top ten. The source is a man in his 70s with urothelial cancer. The input for sequencing was PBMCs, taken around atezolizumab (anti-PD-L1) treatment. The chain joins TRBV5-6 to TRBJ2-4; TRBD1 matches at 7 bases. In nucleotides, the CDR3 is TGTGCCAGCAGCGGAACAGGGGCCCAAAACATTCAGTACTTC. It codes for CASSGTGAQNIQYF.